This TCR beta chain was documented in a study of T cell responses to AZD1222 COVID-19 vaccine. Remarks on this clone: Its antigen is currently unknown.

The data were produced by immunoSEQ multiplex PCR, yet TCRdb's version contains in-frame clones alone and is incomplete. The sample records around 160,000 clones, around 89% being singletons. Findings and limits, study-wide: Breadth and depth of Spike-specific TCRs rose after two AZD1222 doses.

Sample: peripheral blood, taken on day 0 of AZD1222 vaccination. This sequence was found in an adult in good health.

Here the CDR3 reads CASSPDGVASYGYTF. CDR3 DNA sequence: TGCGCCAGCAGCCCGGACGGCGTAGCGTCCTATGGCTACACCTTC. This chain links TRBV5-1 with TRBJ1-2; D remains unclear. Trimming pared 4 bases from V and 4 bases from J, leaving 17 bases between. The CDR3 contains 15 residues. In germline, CDR1 is SGHRS, CDR2 YFSETQ.